One and the same sample provided the 8 T cell receptor beta chains below, sequenced in a study of CD8+CD57+ T cells in acquired aplastic anemia. Template material for TCR beta VDJ and CDR3 profiling consisted of genomic DNA. TCRdb processed the reads anew with MiXCR; each CDR3 protein has one entry. The sample lists around 250,000 distinct CDR3 sequences, roughly half seen once, with 6.5% to 10% in the top ten. The material sequenced was sorted CD4+, CD8+, or CD8+CD57+ T cells (not recorded which) from PBMCs. The receptors shown here come from a human donor with severe aplastic anemia or a healthy control (not recorded which).

This clonotype was seen repeatedly, ten times or more. The chain has TRBV29-1 and TRBJ2-2; no clear D gene. The V end lost 3 bases, the J end lost 2 bases, and 7 bases lay between the germline ends. The CDR3 loop spans 13 amino acids. The germline CDR1 and CDR2 sequences are SQVTM and ANQGSEA. The CDR3 region is CSVDRLNTGELFF. CDR3 DNA: TGCAGCGTTGATAGGCTAAACACCGGGGAGCTGTTTTTT.

The chain links TRBV20-1 to TRBJ2-7, with D perhaps TRBD1 (6 bases). The CDR3 spans 14 residues. Trimming took off 3 bases at V and 4 bases at J, with 16 bases between the two ends. Per germline, CDR1 DFQATT and CDR2 SNEGSKA (reference sequence). The CDR3 coding sequence is TGCAGTGCTAGCGTGGGACAACCCCCGTACGAGCAGTACTTC. Protein sequence: CSASVGQPPYEQYF.

Only a few counts were recorded for this clonotype. This may be a read error: a much more frequent sequence differs by one nucleotide. The genes are TRBV12-3 or TRBV12-4 and TRBJ1-2; 7 bases align to TRBD1. The CDR3 runs 15 residues. With V trimmed by 2 bases and J by 6 bases, 9 bases remained unmatched. For the CDR3, the DNA is TGTGCCAGCAGTTTATTGTTGGGACAGCCCCATGGCTACACCTTC. This encodes CASSLLLGQPHGYTF.

This clonotype has a count of ten or more. The chain uses TRBV27 and TRBJ1-6; TRBD1 matches at 9 bases. This CDR3 spans 16 amino acids. Germline trimming cut 6 bases from V and 8 bases from J; bases unmatched to any gene: 11. Germline V gene lookup returns CDR1 MNHEY and CDR2 SMNVEV (reference sequence). The CDR3 sequence: CASSLHHTGGYSPLHF. For the CDR3, the DNA is TGTGCCAGCAGCTTACATCACACAGGGGGCTATTCACCCCTCCACTTT.

This clonotype was observed at least ten times. CDR3 protein: CASSLRRDNSPLHF. The CDR3 coding sequence is TGTGCCAGCAGCTTAAGACGAGACAATTCACCCCTCCACTTT. J is TRBJ1-6 and V is TRBV11-2; no clear D gene. V was clipped by 2 bases and J by 7 bases, with 9 bases between them. CDR1 and CDR2 from the germline V gene are SGHAT and FQNNGV. This CDR3 comprises 14 residues. Full variable domain (rest looked up from reference TRBV11-2 and TRBJ1-6): EAGVAQSPRYKIIEKRQSVAFWCNPISGHATLYWYQQILGQGPKLLIQFQNNGVVDDSQLPKDRFSAERLKGVDSTLKIQPAKLEDSAVYLCASSLRRDNSPLHFGNGTRLTVT.

The chain is built from TRBV9 and TRBJ2-7; 8 bases agree with TRBD1. Germline V gene data show CDR1 as SGDLS and CDR2 as YYNGEE. V was pared by 0 bases and J by 6 bases, with 11 bases of the junction left unmatched. The CDR3 loop spans 16 amino acids. The CDR3 spells CASSVGGGTGEFEQYF. The CDR3 DNA reads TGTGCCAGCAGCGTAGGAGGCGGGACAGGAGAATTCGAGCAGTACTTC.

This clonotype has at least ten counts. The gene calls are TRBV20-1 and TRBJ2-5; D perhaps matches TRBD2 (5 bases). The CDR3 totals 15 residues. CDR1 and CDR2 (germline): DFQATT, SNEGSKA (reference sequence). V gave up 0 bases and J gave up 3 bases, with 14 bases separating them. In DNA form, the CDR3 reads TGCAGTGCTAGAGATGGAGGCCGAGGAGAAGAGACCCAGTACTTC. It encodes CSARDGGRGEETQYF.

The chain links TRBV2 to TRBJ1-3; 7 bases match TRBD1. The germline CDR1 and CDR2 sequences are SNHLY and FYNNEI. Trimming removed 5 bases from V and 2 bases from J; junction bases left unmatched: 0. The length of the CDR3 is 13 residues. CDR3 loop: CASSTGAGNTIYF. In nucleotides, the CDR3 is TGTGCCAGCAGTACAGGGGCTGGAAACACCATATATTTT.